A single sample is the source of the 32 T cell receptor beta chains below, sequenced in a study of T cell responses to AZD1222 COVID-19 vaccine. TCRdb's copy holds only in-frame clones and misses some; the assay was immunoSEQ multiplex PCR. The table lists some 280,000 clones, almost 95% of them singletons. Here the sequenced sample was peripheral blood, taken 28 days after the second AZD1222 dose. The origin of the receptors is an adult who received the AZD1222 COVID-19 vaccine.

The chain recombines TRBV6-2 or TRBV6-3 with TRBJ2-7, with a tentative D call TRBD1 (5 bases). The germline V gene has CDR1 MNHEY and CDR2 SVGEGT. The CDR3 spans 15 residues. V was trimmed by 6 bases and J by 3 bases, leaving 18 bases between them. The CDR3 DNA is TGTGCCAGCAGCCACGACAGACGACAAGGCTACGAGCAGTACTTC. Translation: CASSHDRRQGYEQYF.

The genes are TRBV6-5 and TRBJ1-2, with D perhaps matching TRBD1 (6 bases). The germline CDR1 and CDR2 sequences are MNHEY and SVGAGI. This CDR3 is 12 amino acids long. V was shortened by 10 bases and J by 6 bases, with 15 bases between the two germline ends. Written as DNA, the CDR3 is TGTGCCACCCTATCGGACAGCGATGGCTACACCTTC. Translation: CATLSDSDGYTF.

This chain joins TRBV20-1 and TRBJ2-3, with D unresolved. V shed 5 bases and J shed 8 bases, with 11 bases lying between them. The CDR3 consists of 11 residues. CDR1 and CDR2 from the germline V gene are DFQATT and SNEGSKA (reference sequence). The CDR3 reads CSAPSPGTQYF. Here the CDR3 DNA reads TGCAGTGCTCCCTCACCGGGTACGCAGTATTTT.

The V gene is TRBV7-2, the J gene TRBJ2-2; D is unclear. The CDR3 runs to 15 residues. The germline gives CDR1 SGHTA, CDR2 FQGNSA. The germline V and J ends were trimmed by 6 bases and 6 bases, with 17 bases remaining between them. This chain's CDR3 is CASRQKWVMPGELFF. The CDR3 DNA reads as TGTGCCAGCAGACAGAAGTGGGTGATGCCCGGGGAGCTGTTTTTT.

The V call is TRBV7-2, the J call TRBJ2-1, with TRBD2 identical over 8 bases. Per the germline V gene, CDR1 is SGHTA and CDR2 is FQGNSA. The CDR3 has 15 amino acids. With V trimmed by 0 bases and J by 8 bases, 6 bases remained unmatched. Written as DNA, the CDR3 is TGTGCCAGCAGCTTAGCGACCGGGAGGGCCGATGAGCAGTTCTTC. Translated: CASSLATGRADEQFF.

CDR3 sequence reads: CASTLRATGELFF. The DNA of the CDR3 is TGTGCCAGCACCCTGAGGGCTACCGGGGAGCTGTTTTTT. This rearrangement joins TRBV6-5 to TRBJ2-2; possible D gene TRBD2, 5 bases. The CDR3 length is 13 residues. In germline, CDR1 is MNHEY, CDR2 SVGAGI. Trimming removed 7 bases from V and 5 bases from J, with 11 bases in between.

The DNA for the CDR3 is TGTGCCAGCAGTAAGGGACAGGGTAACACTGAAGCTTTCTTT. Amino acid sequence: CASSKGQGNTEAFF. This sequence joins TRBV2 and TRBJ1-1; 9 nucleotides match TRBD1. Per germline, CDR1 SNHLY and CDR2 FYNNEI. This CDR3 contains 14 residues. Trimming removed 5 bases from V and 2 bases from J; junction bases left unmatched: 3.

The V call is TRBV5-1, the J call TRBJ2-2, with TRBD2 identical over 9 bases. CDR3 length: 15 amino acids. J lost 3 bases, V lost 2 bases, and 2 bases had no gene match. Per the germline V gene, CDR1 is SGHRS and CDR2 is YFSETQ. The CDR3 protein is CASSFSGGDTGELFF. For the CDR3, the DNA is TGCGCCAGCAGCTTTAGCGGGGGCGACACCGGGGAGCTGTTTTTT.

The chain combines TRBV4-1 with TRBJ1-5; D perhaps matches TRBD1 (6 bases). The germline gives CDR1 MGHRA, CDR2 YSYEKL. V lost 2 bases to trimming and J lost 6 bases, with 14 bases between them. The length of the CDR3 is 15 residues. Here the CDR3 reads CASSQYPGGTQPQHF. CDR3 in DNA: TGCGCCAGCAGCCAATACCCGGGGGGCACTCAGCCCCAGCATTTT.

The rearrangement uses TRBV5-1 and TRBJ1-1; 7 nucleotides align to TRBD1. Germline CDR1 and CDR2: SGHRS and YFSETQ. The CDR3 is 14 residues long. V lost 2 bases, J lost 4 bases, and 5 bases stayed unmatched. CDR3 nucleotide sequence: TGCGCCAGCAGCTTTGGATCAGGGGGCACTGAAGCTTTCTTT. Its protein is CASSFGSGGTEAFF.

This clone was recorded only once. The chain joins TRBV28 to TRBJ1-6, with D hard to call. V lost 7 bases to trimming and J lost 10 bases, with 11 bases between them. There are 12 residues in the CDR3. From germline, CDR1 is MDHEN and CDR2 SYDVKM. CDR3 in amino acids: CASTITRSPLHF. DNA of the CDR3: TGTGCCAGCACTATCACGAGGTCACCCCTCCACTTT.

This chain connects TRBV9 to TRBJ1-3, with D tentatively TRBD1 (5 bases). The V gene's germline CDR1 is SGDLS and CDR2 YYNGEE. This CDR3 spans 17 amino acids. The V end was cut by 0 bases, the J end by 4 bases, with 17 bases between. The CDR3 loop is CASSVAPPGQGGNTIYF. In DNA form, the CDR3 reads TGTGCCAGCAGCGTAGCCCCCCCGGGGCAGGGAGGAAACACCATATATTTT.

The chain uses TRBV7-6 and TRBJ2-2; possible D gene TRBD2, 6 bases. CDR3 length: 15 residues. Per the germline V gene, CDR1 is SGHVS and CDR2 is FNYEAQ. V was trimmed by 1 base and J by 1 base, leaving 7 bases between them. The CDR3 reads CASSLVSGNTGELFF. CDR3 sequence (DNA): TGTGCCAGCAGCTTAGTTAGCGGGAACACCGGGGAGCTGTTTTTT. Full variable domain (remainder filled in from reference TRBV7-6 and TRBJ2-2): GAGVSQSPRYKVTKRGQDVALRCDPISGHVSLYWYRQALGQGPEFLTYFNYEAQQDKSGLPNDRFSAERPEGSISTLTIQRTEQRDSAMYRCASSLVSGNTGELFFGEGSRLTVL.

This clone appeared once. The chain has TRBV11-2 and TRBJ2-2; TRBD1 might be the D (5 bases). The CDR3 length is 16 residues. The V gene lost 3 bases and the J gene lost 6 bases, with 17 bases spanning the gap. Germline loops: CDR1 SGHAT, CDR2 FQNNGV. DNA of the CDR3: TGTGCCAGCAGCTTCCGGCAGGGAATTTCGGCCGGGGAGCTGTTTTTT. As protein: CASSFRQGISAGELFF.

J is TRBJ1-5 and V is TRBV20-1; 7 bases map to TRBD1. This CDR3 spans 15 amino acids. In germline, CDR1 is DFQATT, CDR2 SNEGSKA (reference sequence). The J segment lost 1 base and the V segment lost 3 bases, leaving 6 bases of the junction unmatched. Written as DNA, the CDR3 is TGCAGTGCTAGTCAAGGGGGCGGAAGCAATCAGCCCCAGCATTTT. The encoded protein is CSASQGGGSNQPQHF.

The chain links TRBV5-1 to TRBJ1-6, with D tentatively TRBD1 (5 bases). The CDR3 sequence is 15 residues long. Germline loops: CDR1 SGHRS, CDR2 YFSETQ. Trimming pared 0 bases from V and 9 bases from J, leaving 13 bases between. CDR3 sequence: CASSLGGESLSPLHF. CDR3 nucleotide sequence: TGCGCCAGCAGCTTGGGGGGGGAGTCGCTTTCACCCCTCCACTTT.

The J gene is TRBJ1-5, the V gene TRBV6-1; D call uncertain. The CDR3 sequence is 16 residues long. Germline V gene sequence: CDR1 MNHNS, CDR2 SASEGT. Trimming left V 1 base short and J 1 base short, with 11 bases between. The CDR3 loop reads CASSEGPGESNQPQHF. The CDR3 nucleotides read TGTGCCAGCAGTGAAGGTCCCGGGGAGAGCAATCAGCCCCAGCATTTT.

The chain uses TRBV7-9 and TRBJ1-2; 7 bases are a match to TRBD1. The CDR3 sequence is 13 residues long. V was clipped by 3 bases and J by 5 bases; unmatched bases: 3. CDR1 is SEHNR and CDR2 is FQNEAQ in the germline V gene (reference sequence). The CDR3 DNA is TGTGCCAGCAGCTTTTCACAGGGGTATGGCTACACCTTC. Translating gives CASSFSQGYGYTF.

The chain couples TRBV19 to TRBJ2-6; D possibly corresponds to TRBD2 (5 bases). The V and J ends lost 0 bases and 4 bases respectively, with 13 bases between them. The CDR3 is 17 amino acids. Germline CDR1 is LNHDA and CDR2 is SQIVND (reference sequence). The CDR3: CASSIDGRGLGANVLTF. CDR3 DNA sequence: TGTGCCAGTAGTATAGATGGGAGAGGCTTAGGGGCCAACGTCCTGACTTTC.

Comment on this clone: Mismatch with germline at one junction end may stem from a read error. The gene calls are TRBV2 and TRBJ1-1; no reliable D call. This CDR3 contains 13 residues. CDR1 and CDR2 (germline): SNHLY, FYNNEI. This CDR3 is CASKGWGNTEAFF. The CDR3 region has the DNA TGTGCTAGCAAGGGTTGGGGGAACACTGAAGCTTTCTTT.

V is TRBV21-1 and J is TRBJ1-6; the table's D call TRBD1 went unverified against the DNA. TRBV21-1 is given as a pseudogene. CDR3 length: 20 amino acids. CDR3 residues: CASRLTSDRVAGAFNSPLHF. The CDR3 bases are TGTGCCAGCAGACTCACTTCGGACAGGGTAGCTGGGGCCTTTAATTCACCCCTCCACTTT.

This clone was seen a single time. J is TRBJ2-3 and V is TRBV29-1, with 9 bases that match TRBD2. V gave up 2 bases and J gave up 10 bases; unmatched junction bases: 10. This CDR3 has 14 residues. Germline-derived CDR1 and CDR2 are SQVTM and ANQGSEA. This chain's CDR3 is CSVETSGGRLAQYF. CDR3 in DNA: TGCAGCGTTGAAACCAGCGGGGGGAGGTTGGCGCAGTATTTT.

The CDR3 loop reads CASSQDHRGYTF. The CDR3 DNA reads as TGTGCCAGCAGCCAAGATCACCGTGGCTACACCTTC. The V and J genes are TRBV3-1 (or the pseudogene TRBV3-2) and TRBJ1-2; no definite D call. Looked up from germline, CDR1 is LGHDT and CDR2 is YNNKEL (reference sequence). The CDR3 runs 12 residues. V lost 0 bases and J lost 7, with 6 bases in between.

The chain uses TRBV4-2 and TRBJ2-3, with 8 nucleotides matching TRBD1. The CDR3 is 16 residues long. Germline assignment: CDR1 LGHNA and CDR2 YNFKEQ. V lost 0 bases, J lost 5 bases, and 7 bases stayed unmatched. CDR3 region: CASSQETAGGQDTQYF. The CDR3 DNA follows: TGTGCCAGCAGCCAAGAAACGGCAGGGGGCCAAGATACGCAGTATTTT.

The chain joins TRBV6-2 or TRBV6-3 to TRBJ2-5; tentative D call: TRBD1 (5 bases). V lost 2 bases and J lost 1, with 17 bases in between. This CDR3 is built from 17 residues. The germline V gene has CDR1 MNHEY and CDR2 SVGEGT. CDR3 in DNA: TGTGCCAGCAGTTACCCACCCTTGGGGCGGCGCCAAGAGACCCAGTACTTC. It specifies CASSYPPLGRRQETQYF.

The J gene is TRBJ2-7, the V gene TRBV3-1 (or the pseudogene TRBV3-2), with D possibly TRBD1 on 6 matching bases. The germline gives CDR1 LGHDT, CDR2 YNNKEL (reference sequence). V was cut by 4 bases and J by 2 bases, with 12 bases left in between. The CDR3 has 14 residues. CDR3 in amino acids: CASSPQGRTYEQYF. In DNA, the CDR3 is TGTGCCAGCAGCCCCCAGGGGCGAACCTACGAGCAGTACTTC.

This chain connects TRBV19 to TRBJ2-7; D remains unclear. Trimming cost V 2 bases and J 0 bases, with 11 bases left between them. CDR1 is LNHDA and CDR2 is SQIVND in the germline V gene (reference sequence). CDR3 length: 15 residues. The CDR3 sequence: CASSITTGGSYEQYF. The CDR3 DNA sequence: TGTGCCAGTAGTATAACGACGGGTGGCTCCTACGAGCAGTACTTC.

V and J are TRBV7-2 and TRBJ2-7; D is ambiguous. Germline CDR1 is SGHTA and CDR2 is FQGNSA. The CDR3 runs to 15 residues. V lost 1 base to trimming and J lost 1 base, with 11 bases between them. DNA of the CDR3: TGTGCCAGCAGCTTAGGGCTGCTAGGGTCCTACGAGCAGTACTTC. Its translation: CASSLGLLGSYEQYF.

CDR3 sequence: CASGFTSWYSGNTIYF. The CDR3 DNA reads as TGTGCCAGCGGGTTTACGTCTTGGTACTCTGGAAACACCATATATTTT. The chain uses TRBV5-6 and TRBJ1-3; D uncertain. The CDR3 totals 16 residues. Trimming took off 7 bases at V and 0 bases at J, with 17 bases between the two ends. CDR1 and CDR2 from the germline V gene are SGHDT and YYEEEE.

V and J are TRBV11-3 and TRBJ1-1; a possible D gene is TRBD1 (5 bases). The V end lost 5 bases, the J end lost 5 bases, and 9 bases lay between the germline ends. CDR3 size: 12 residues. Germline assignment: CDR1 SGHNT and CDR2 YENEEA. The CDR3 region is CASSTGGTEAFF. The CDR3 DNA follows: TGTGCCAGCAGCACGGGGGGTACTGAAGCTTTCTTT.

The chain couples TRBV4-1 to TRBJ1-6; D is perhaps TRBD1 (6 bases). The CDR3 totals 17 residues. CDR1 is MGHRA and CDR2 is YSYEKL in the germline V gene. V was pared by 0 bases and J by 6 bases, with 15 bases between. CDR3 in amino acids: CASSQEGGGLVNSPLHF. CDR3 coding DNA: TGCGCCAGCAGCCAAGAAGGGGGAGGGCTAGTTAATTCACCCCTCCACTTT.

The rearrangement uses TRBV20-1 and TRBJ2-4; a weak D match, TRBD1 (5 bases). The V and J ends lost 3 bases and 2 bases respectively, with 20 bases between them. This CDR3 contains 17 residues. Germline V gene sequence: CDR1 DFQATT, CDR2 SNEGSKA (reference sequence). CDR3 sequence reads: CSASSVGARSTKNIQYF. The DNA for the CDR3 is TGCAGTGCTAGTTCCGTAGGGGCCAGGAGTACCAAAAACATTCAGTACTTC.